The 10 T cell receptor beta chains given below trace back to one sample, sequenced in a study of graft-versus-host responses after intestinal transplantation. Sequencing used immunoSEQ multiplex PCR; TCRdb keeps in-frame clones, though not all of them. Among approximately 50,000 clones, over 85% were seen once, and the ten largest hold 1.6%. The sequences come from PBMCs, collected 26 days after transplant. Receptors originate from a human patient who received an intestinal transplant, so some T cells may come from the graft donor.

The chain recombines TRBV7-2 with TRBJ1-1, with TRBD1 identical over 7 bases. The germline V gene encodes CDR1 SGHTA and CDR2 FQGNSA. J gave up 2 bases and V 1 base, and 4 bases lay outside the gene matches. This CDR3 contains 15 residues. CDR3 loop: CASSLGAGGNTEAFF. The DNA of the CDR3 is TGTGCCAGCAGCTTAGGGGCAGGGGGTAACACTGAAGCTTTCTTT.

This sequence joins TRBV16 and TRBJ1-5, with unresolved D. V was pared by 0 bases and J by 0 bases, with 12 bases between. Germline V CDR1 and CDR2: KGHSY, FQNENV. This CDR3 comprises 17 residues. The CDR3 protein is CASSQSGISYSNQPQHF. CDR3 sequence (DNA): TGTGCCAGCAGCCAATCCGGGATATCGTATAGCAATCAGCCCCAGCATTTT.

The J gene is TRBJ2-1, the V gene TRBV19; D possibly corresponds to TRBD2 (7 bases). The CDR3 is made up of 14 amino acids. The germline V gene has CDR1 LNHDA and CDR2 SQIVND (reference sequence). V was clipped by 10 bases and J by 0 bases, with 13 bases between them. The CDR3 is CATRGGSSYNEQFF. The CDR3 DNA follows: TGTGCCACTAGGGGGGGAAGCTCCTACAATGAGCAGTTCTTC.

J is TRBJ2-7 and V is TRBV4-1, with TRBD1 identical over 8 bases. From germline, CDR1 is MGHRA and CDR2 YSYEKL. V lost 2 bases to trimming and J lost 5 bases; unmatched junction nucleotides: 11. The CDR3 spans 16 residues. As DNA, the CDR3 is TGCGCCAGCAGCCAACGTATAGGACAGGGTAGTGACGAGCAGTACTTC. Encoded protein: CASSQRIGQGSDEQYF.

This CDR3 reads CASSLAMLAGVNTEAFF. CDR3 nucleotides: TGTGCCAGCAGCTTGGCCATGTTGGCAGGGGTGAACACTGAAGCTTTCTTT. The V gene is TRBV7-9, the J gene TRBJ1-1; possibly TRBD1 for D (6 bases). From germline, CDR1 is SEHNR and CDR2 FQNEAQ (reference sequence). V lost 3 bases, J lost 0 bases, and 17 bases lay in between. The CDR3 sequence is 17 residues long.

The J gene is TRBJ1-1, the V gene TRBV18; D may be TRBD1 (6 bases). CDR3 length: 17 residues. Trimming removed 6 bases from V and 0 bases from J, with 20 bases in between. Germline CDR1 and CDR2: KGHSH and LQKENI. The CDR3 region is CASSALPRGPLNTEAFF. Written as DNA, the CDR3 is TGTGCCAGCTCCGCCCTCCCCAGGGGACCCTTGAACACTGAAGCTTTCTTT.

The CDR3 DNA reads as TGTGCCAGTAGTCAGGGGGCCGAGCAGTACTTC. Translating gives CASSQGAEQYF. The V gene is TRBV19, the J gene TRBJ2-7; TRBD1 matches 8 bases. The CDR3 totals 11 residues. Unmatched junction bases numbered 0, after V lost 5 bases and J lost 6 bases. The germline V gene has CDR1 LNHDA and CDR2 SQIVND (reference sequence).

The gene calls are TRBV13 and TRBJ2-2; D might be TRBD1 (6 bases). Germline assignment: CDR1 PRHDT and CDR2 FYEKMQ (reference sequence). The CDR3 consists of 14 residues. V was clipped by 5 bases and J by 3 bases, with 10 bases between them. CDR3 protein: CASSPDRDTGELFF. CDR3 bases: TGTGCCAGCAGCCCGGACAGAGACACCGGGGAGCTGTTTTTT. Supplemented by reference TRBV13 and TRBJ2-2, the full variable domain reads AAGVIQSPRHLIKEKRETATLKCYPIPRHDTVYWYQQGPGQDPQFLISFYEKMQSDKGSIPDRFSAQQFSDYHSELNMSSLELGDSALYFCASSPDRDTGELFFGEGSRLTVL.

The gene calls are TRBV9 and TRBJ2-3; D call uncertain. Looked up from germline, CDR1 is SGDLS and CDR2 is YYNGEE. The V end was cut by 0 bases, the J end by 2 bases, with 10 bases between. The CDR3 is 15 amino acids. In nucleotides, the CDR3 is TGTGCCAGCAGCGTAGGAGGTATTTACACAGATACGCAGTATTTT. It is translated as CASSVGGIYTDTQYF.

The rearrangement uses TRBV5-4 and TRBJ1-2; possible D gene TRBD1, 5 bases. Germline CDR1 reads SGHNT; CDR2 reads YYREEE (reference sequence). The CDR3 spans 14 residues. V lost 2 bases and J 5 bases, leaving 13 bases between the germline ends. CDR3 amino acids: CASSFVQGDYGYTF. In DNA, the CDR3 is TGTGCCAGCAGCTTTGTTCAGGGCGATTATGGCTACACCTTC.